This T cell receptor beta chain was found in a study of cytomegalovirus exposure and HLA in healthy donors (dated by TCRdb to 2015 to 2018). The study in broad terms: In an earlier analysis of several hundred of the donors, about 270 Gb of sequence data and 120 million or so unique TCR beta sequences from about 179 million T cells were reported. About 310 gigabases of sequencing data and some 85 million unique TCR sequences were included in an early release covering roughly 600 HLA-typed donors. Among the roughly 430 genotyped donors, more than 70% belonged to the genetic ancestry cluster associated with self-reported Caucasian donors. The study was designed to test whether signatures of past pathogen exposure could be identified by cataloging public T cell receptors. The study used immunosequencing to profile the T cell repertoires of around 600 subjects and linked those repertoires to cytomegalovirus serostatus. Along with the approximately 700-subject first cohort, a separate validation cohort of over 90 different subjects was used. To predict cytomegalovirus infection status, the study brought together high-throughput TCR immunosequencing, statistical association of individual TCRs with disease status, and machine learning. A later analysis re-examined previously published TCR beta repertoires from 600 to 700 donors and added high-resolution HLA genotyping to investigate patterns of TCR occurrence. Rather than drawing on any new phenotypic data, the later analysis identified candidate immune exposures from TCR beta sequences and the way those sequences occurred across donors. In an earlier analysis of 500 to 650 of the donors, high-throughput TCR beta sequencing was used to judge whether each TCR beta V gene segment behaved as functional or pseudogenic. Donor age, sex, ethnicity and CMV serostatus were compiled alongside the repertoire data. A later genetic analysis took genome-wide SNP genotypes for about 55% of the 666 donors and used that subset as a discovery cohort. All discovery cohort repertoires had been generated using a single sequencing platform. HLA typing covered class I and class II loci at four-digit resolution. The number of typed donors differed by locus: about 629-630 for A, B, C, DRB1 and DQB1; some 500 for DQA1; 606 for DPA1; and 400 to 480 for DPB1. Roughly five DR-DQ haplotypes were handled as single units for association and clustering because linkage in the cohort was strong. Among around 400 genotyped donors of the cohort, an average of roughly 230,000 unique TCR beta nucleotide sequences was sequenced per donor, of which about 19% were non-productive.

The V and J ends are trimmed by 2 bases and 4 bases, leaving 18 bases between them. CDR1 and CDR2, per the germline V gene, are SGHRS and YFSETQ. The CDR3 runs 16 residues from the cysteine to the phenylalanine. The read is trimmed to its CDR3 DNA, 48 bases read in frame from base 1. The protocol used for the library was the immunoSEQ multiplex PCR assay. A mixture of 60 forward primers for TCR Vbeta segments and 13 reverse primers for TCR Jbeta segments was used in the multiplex PCR. A multiplex PCR assay on genomic DNA amplified the CDR3 region of rearranged TCR beta genes. The Illumina HiSeq System was used to sequence the amplified TCR beta libraries as 87-base-pair reads. In the original analysis: Across the roughly 640 repertoires, a later analysis counted 80 million or so unique TCR beta chains, around 11 million of which were shared by at least two donors. Raw reads were error-corrected and collapsed into unique sequences by a nearest-neighbor algorithm in which closely related sequences were merged to remove PCR and sequencing errors. Alignment of CDR3 sequences to IMGT reference sequences was used to assign V, D and J gene segments. For a sequence to be retained, a match of at least six nucleotides to both a V gene segment and a J gene segment was required. A rearrangement counted as productive if the CDR3 had no stop codons and remained in frame with V and J, and every other rearrangement counted as non-productive. CDR3 was defined according to IMGT convention as the region running from the second conserved V-encoded cysteine to the conserved J-encoded phenylalanine. The earlier analysis of some 580 of the donors excluded any sequence lacking an unambiguous match to a single V gene segment. In an earlier analysis of several hundred of the donors, a V segment was called functional when productive rearrangements were above 56.7%, and segregating when the standard deviation between donors exceeded 5%. A statistical classification framework was developed to diagnose cytomegalovirus status using the catalog of TCR beta chain sequences. In a later analysis, V and J genes were assigned by comparing TCR nucleotide sequences against IMGT/GENE-DB human TR gene sequences. Using the TCRdist pipeline, a later analysis assigned CDR3 sequences along with most-parsimonious VDJ recombination scenarios. A later analysis defined each TCR beta chain by its CDR3 amino acid sequence plus V-gene family, and excluded reads lacking a unique V-gene family. As a way to deal with suspected cross-contamination and a sequencing artifact, a later analysis dropped 640 or so nucleotide sequences that were highly shared and had low generation probability. A later analysis calculated a clonal expansion index for each public chain from normalized within-repertoire ranks of inferred template counts. In a later analysis, generation probabilities were computed using a VDJ recombination model fitted to out-of-frame rearrangements, and the results were checked against IGoR. In a later analysis, TCR-TCR, TCR-HLA and TCR-CMV co-occurrence was scored with hypergeometric tests, and a repertoire-size bias correction was applied to TCR pairs. To estimate false discovery rates, a later analysis permuted the HLA or CMV assignments 20 times. A later analysis grouped co-occurring TCRs with DBSCAN, adding TCRdist sequence similarity when clustering within HLA-allele-positive subsets. Repertoires with fewer than 30,000 or more than 120,000 public chains, plus five repertoires with anomalous nucleotide sharing, were excluded from co-occurrence clustering. TCRdb obtained this table from immuneACCESS and retained in-frame rearrangements with V and J assigned. These tables miss some clones; where compared with another copy, unresolved V genes account for less than half of the shortfall, and the remainder is unexplained. Clone size and the V and J calls come from that table; the DNA yielded D and trimming. Within this sample are 95,000 to 150,000 clones, with around 75% of them counted one time only. Roughly 9% of the sample is taken by the ten largest.

The investigation overall reported the following: For the cohort, immune exposure information was limited to CMV serostatus. Compared with the roughly 720-donor mean, donors in an Asian-associated ancestry cluster had fewer N-insertions in productive TCRs, according to a later genetic analysis. A further reported finding was that TCR beta sequences accurately predicted the HLA-A and HLA-B alleles for most subjects in the first cohort. A total of 150 to 200 TCR beta chains were listed by the study as associated with cytomegalovirus. Some IMGT-functional V segments, including TRBV6-2 and TRBV6-3, could not be distinguished by the 87-base-pair reads and were therefore excluded. A later analysis reported that several top co-occurrence clusters appeared linked to parvovirus B19, influenza, CMV and Epstein-Barr virus. While some public TCRs were present in many individuals, most TCR sequences turned up only very rarely across donors. In a later analysis, around 17,000 TCR beta sequences were associated with specific HLA alleles at a false discovery rate of 0.05. Because counts were too low, 15 to 20 rarely observed V segments, including chromosome 9 orphons, were excluded from the earlier analysis of 587 of the donors. Correlated functional status among segregating V segments might be attributable to linkage disequilibrium, but an unknown experimental factor could not be ruled out. In a later analysis, most CMV-associated TCR beta chains were found to appear HLA-restricted, with HLA associations seemingly driven largely by CMV exposure. Strong co-occurrence of HLA alleles, especially DR and DQ, made assigning TCR associations to individual alleles difficult. HLA typing was unavailable for some donors at each locus, so association tests used only the typed subset. Broadly in line with IMGT annotations, most TCR beta V segments showed up in productive rearrangements about 87% or about 30% of the time in an earlier analysis of several hundred of the donors. In a later genetic analysis, a missense DCLRE1C variant was associated with V-gene and J-gene trimming of TCR beta chains, and the association was replicated in an independent cohort. Roughly uniform sequencing depth across donors was assumed in presence/absence analyses, although this assumption may not hold. A cluster of highly shared sequence variants was judged likely to represent a technical artifact of the sequencing pipeline. In vitro tests confirmed that a few of the cytomegalovirus-associated TCR beta chains recognize cytomegalovirus antigens. In a later analysis, the rate of TCR association differed among HLA loci, with DRB1 alleles having the most associated TCRs and HLA-C alleles having the fewest. In this cohort, only TCR beta chains were sequenced, and detectable features were limited by the absence of alpha or paired-chain data. The authors suggested that the approach could potentially be extended to other disease states and immunological phenotypes. In a later analysis, HLA-associated TCR beta chains were found to be more clonally expanded and to have lower generation probabilities than equally common non-associated chains. Cytomegalovirus status was reported to be diagnosed by the classifier with high specificity and sensitivity in both the original and validation cohorts.

In total, over 600 healthy bone marrow donors made up the cohort. At the time of sampling, all cohort members were nominally healthy, though unrecorded immune exposures were likely present. The donor was CMV seropositive and belonged to the group of 250 to 300 seropositive cohort members. Each donor provided a peripheral blood sample, and peripheral blood mononuclear cells were used for TCR beta sequencing. The Qiagen DNeasy Blood Extraction Kit was used to extract genomic DNA from the blood cell samples. About this clone itself: Which antigen it targets is not known. Nothing much larger sits one base from this clone, and base qualities are not available.

The sequence came from a woman in her forties or fifties in good health and CMV-seropositive. Sequencing used PBMCs. The chain is encoded by TRBV5-1 joined to TRBJ1-2; TRBD1 is perhaps the D gene, given 6 matching bases. Here is the DNA: TGCGCCAGCAGCTTCTCCGCCGGACAGCCTTTCTATGGCTACACCTTC. It translates to CASSFSAGQPFYGYTF.